These 8 T cell receptor beta chains were all obtained from the same sample, sequenced in a study of cytomegalovirus exposure and HLA in healthy donors. The study ran its PCR with 60 Vbeta and 13 Jbeta primers. Clones were sequenced by immunoSEQ multiplex PCR, and TCRdb holds only the in-frame ones, with some missing. The sample carries 130,000 to 150,000 clones, around 79% recorded once. The sequenced sample was PBMCs. The receptor source for this set is a man aged 25-45 years in good health and CMV-seropositive.

The V gene is TRBV27, the J gene TRBJ2-7; no reliable D call. CDR3 length: 16 amino acids. The V gene's germline CDR1 is MNHEY and CDR2 SMNVEV (reference sequence). Between the trimmed V and J ends, which lost 3 bases and 0 bases, there was a span of 15 bases. CDR3 sequence: CASSFTIARSSYEQYF. The CDR3 DNA follows: TGTGCCAGCAGTTTCACCATCGCGAGAAGCTCCTACGAGCAGTACTTC.

The chain couples TRBV5-1 to TRBJ1-3; 10 nucleotides line up with TRBD1. The CDR3 has 16 amino acids. The germline CDR1 and CDR2 sequences are SGHRS and YFSETQ. V trimming: 4 bases; J trimming: 0 bases; junction bases outside the gene matches: 4. CDR3 region: CASSQRTGGSGNTIYF. As DNA, the CDR3 is TGCGCCAGCAGCCAGAGGACAGGGGGCTCTGGAAACACCATATATTTT.

The V gene is TRBV10-2, the J gene TRBJ2-5; a weak D match, TRBD1 (5 bases). The better agreement between TRBJ2-7 and the DNA end casts doubt on the J call. This CDR3 contains 15 residues. The germline gives CDR1 WSHSY, CDR2 SAAADI. The CDR3, as DNA: TGCGCCAGCAGTGAGTCGGGGCACCGCTCCTACGAGCAGTACTTC. Its protein product is CASSESGHRSYEQYF.

Only a few counts were recorded for this clone. V is TRBV5-4 and J is TRBJ2-1; the D gene is possibly TRBD2 (7 bases). This CDR3 has 16 amino acids. Looked up from germline, CDR1 is SGHNT and CDR2 is YYREEE (reference sequence). V was trimmed by 0 bases and J by 7 bases, leaving 17 bases between them. CDR3 in amino acids: CASSLAGSGGLNEQFF. The CDR3 DNA reads as TGTGCCAGCAGCTTGGCGGGGTCGGGGGGCTTAAATGAGCAGTTCTTC.

The V and J genes are TRBV5-1 and TRBJ2-7, with TRBD1 as a possible D gene (5 bases). The CDR3 has 14 amino acids. V lost 7 bases, J lost 0 bases, and 14 bases lay in between. Germline V lookup: CDR1 SGHRS, CDR2 YFSETQ. CDR3 amino acids: CASSGSVGSYEQYF. CDR3 bases: TGCGCCAGCTCAGGGTCTGTAGGCTCCTACGAGCAGTACTTC. The full variable domain, its missing parts supplied by reference TRBV5-1 and TRBJ2-7, is KAGVTQTPRYLIKTRGQQVTLSCSPISGHRSVSWYQQTPGQGLQFLFEYFSETQRNKGNFPGRFSGRQFSNSRSEMNVSTLELGDSALYLCASSGSVGSYEQYFGPGTRLTVT.

V usage is TRBV10-3 and J usage is TRBJ2-7; the D gene is possibly TRBD2 (5 bases). The CDR3 is made up of 15 amino acids. V lost 0 bases, J lost 12 bases, and 21 bases lay in between. Germline V CDR1 and CDR2: ENHRY, SYGVKD. CDR3 sequence (DNA): TGTGCCATCAGTGAGTCGGGGTTGTTCGGACTCCGATTGTACTTC. Protein product: CAISESGLFGLRLYF.

This clone was counted between two and nine times. CDR3 sequence: CATSRDNSHSGNTIYF. The CDR3 DNA reads as TGTGCCACCAGCAGAGATAACAGCCACTCTGGAAACACCATATATTTT. The genes are TRBV15 and TRBJ1-3; no clear D. Germline CDR1 LNHNV, CDR2 YYDKDF (reference sequence). V was cut by 0 bases and J by 0 bases, with 9 bases left in between. The CDR3 is 16 amino acids. Looking up the rest from reference TRBV15 and TRBJ1-3 gives the full variable domain: DAMVIQNPRYQVTQFGKPVTLSCSQTLNHNVMYWYQQKSSQAPKLLFHYYDKDFNNEADTPDNFQSRRPNTSFCFLDIRSPGLGDTAMYLCATSRDNSHSGNTIYFGEGSWLTVV.

In this sample, this clone turned up a few times. The chain links TRBV5-1 to TRBJ1-2; D gene ambiguous. CDR3 length equals 13 residues. The germline V gene encodes CDR1 SGHRS and CDR2 YFSETQ. Deletions cut 1 base from V and 8 bases from J, with 12 bases between. The CDR3 bases are TGCGCCAGCAGCTTGTCAGGAGGATCCGGCTACACCTTC. Its translation: CASSLSGGSGYTF.